The 30 T cell receptor beta chains presented below share a single source sample, sequenced in a study of blood T cell repertoires in COVID-19. The protocol was immunoSEQ multiplex PCR, while the TCRdb copy is restricted to in-frame clones and leaves out a portion. The table has roughly 55,000 clones, around 72% seen once. The sequenced sample was peripheral blood. Receptors originate from a human donor with active or convalescent COVID-19. The donor label of this sample is uncertain.

The chain recombines TRBV25-1 with TRBJ2-2, with D perhaps matching TRBD2 (7 bases). CDR1 MGHDK and CDR2 SYGVNS come from the germline V gene. Trimming took 7 bases from V and 4 from J, leaving 13 bases between them. The CDR3 runs to 14 residues. DNA for the CDR3: TGTGCCAGCACTCCCCGGGGGGCCACCGGGGAGCTGTTTTTT. Its protein is CASTPRGATGELFF.

This clone was detected once. The V and J genes are TRBV7-3 and TRBJ2-2; D might be TRBD1 (6 bases). Per the germline V gene, CDR1 is SGHTA and CDR2 is FQGTGA. The CDR3 totals 16 residues. V lost 1 base to trimming and J lost 4 bases, with 13 bases between them. CDR3: CASSLRSGAVTGELFF. For the CDR3, the DNA is TGTGCCAGCAGCTTAAGGTCAGGGGCGGTCACCGGGGAGCTGTTTTTT.

This sequence joins TRBV29-1 and TRBJ2-5; D not certain. The CDR3 covers 13 residues. The V end lost 0 bases, the J end lost 2 bases, and 7 bases lay between the germline ends. The germline V gene has CDR1 SQVTM and CDR2 ANQGSEA. This CDR3 reads CSVEESLQETQYF. CDR3 sequence (DNA): TGCAGCGTTGAAGAATCATTGCAAGAGACCCAGTACTTC.

In the case of this clone: Other DNA sequences of this sample code for an identical CDR3. This chain connects TRBV5-1 to TRBJ2-5; no clear D gene. The CDR3 has 12 residues. Germline lookup yields CDR1 SGHRS and CDR2 YFSETQ. Trimming cost V 0 bases and J 5 bases, with 5 bases left between them. The CDR3 DNA is TGCGCCAGCAGCTTGGCCGGTGAGACCCAGTACTTC. Translating it yields CASSLAGETQYF. Combining the CDR3 with reference TRBV5-1 and TRBJ2-5 gives the whole variable domain KAGVTQTPRYLIKTRGQQVTLSCSPISGHRSVSWYQQTPGQGLQFLFEYFSETQRNKGNFPGRFSGRQFSNSRSEMNVSTLELGDSALYLCASSLAGETQYFGPGTRLLVL.

V gene TRBV5-1 combines with J gene TRBJ2-7, with 7 nucleotides matching TRBD1. V gave up 5 bases and J gave up 4 bases; unmatched junction bases: 12. Looked up from germline, CDR1 is SGHRS and CDR2 is YFSETQ. This CDR3 region has 15 residues. The CDR3 reads CASSRAGTEIYEQYF. As DNA, the CDR3 is TGCGCCAGCAGTCGGGCCGGGACAGAAATTTACGAGCAGTACTTC.

This chain uses TRBV5-1 with TRBJ2-7, with TRBD1 as a possible D gene (6 bases). The CDR3 length is 15 residues. Trimming stripped 0 bases from V and 3 bases from J, with 13 bases between. Germline V lookup: CDR1 SGHRS, CDR2 YFSETQ. The CDR3: CASSLEQGAFYEQYF. The CDR3, as DNA: TGCGCCAGCAGCTTGGAACAGGGTGCTTTCTACGAGCAGTACTTC.

The V and J genes are TRBV5-4 and TRBJ2-5; D possibly corresponds to TRBD2 (5 bases). Germline CDR1 and CDR2: SGHNT and YYREEE (reference sequence). V was clipped by 0 bases and J by 2 bases, with 8 bases between them. The CDR3 covers 14 residues. The CDR3 region has the DNA TGTGCCAGCAGCTTGGATCGGGAACAAGAGACCCAGTACTTC. Translation gives CASSLDREQETQYF.

V usage is TRBV5-1 and J usage is TRBJ2-7; 9 bases match TRBD1. Germline CDR1 and CDR2: SGHRS and YFSETQ. V gave up 3 bases and J gave up 5 bases; unmatched junction bases: 6. There are 14 residues in the CDR3. The CDR3 loop reads CASSSYTGGHEQYF. CDR3 DNA: TGCGCCAGCAGCTCCTACACAGGGGGCCACGAGCAGTACTTC.

This rearrangement joins TRBV6-2 or TRBV6-3 to TRBJ2-1; perhaps TRBD2 as D (6 bases). CDR3 length: 14 residues. Trimming left V 7 bases short and J 6 bases short, with 16 bases between. Germline CDR1 is MNHEY and CDR2 is SVGEGT. DNA for the CDR3: TGTGCCAGCACCCCGACTAGGTCGGTCAATGAGCAGTTCTTC. It specifies CASTPTRSVNEQFF.

The rearrangement uses TRBV18 and TRBJ2-7; unclear D gene. The V end lost 3 bases, the J end lost 2 bases, and 2 bases lay between the germline ends. The CDR3 runs 11 residues. Germline CDR1 is KGHSH and CDR2 is LQKENI. The CDR3 spells CASSPAYEQYF. The CDR3 region has the DNA TGTGCCAGCTCACCCGCCTACGAGCAGTACTTC.

The rearrangement links TRBV9 to TRBJ1-1; a weak D match, TRBD1 (5 bases). V was trimmed by 5 bases and J by 5 bases, leaving 16 bases between them. Germline V lookup: CDR1 SGDLS, CDR2 YYNGEE. CDR3 length equals 14 residues. CDR3 sequence reads: CASSASGGGTEAFF. CDR3 nucleotides: TGTGCCAGCAGTGCCTCCGGGGGAGGAACTGAAGCTTTCTTT. The entire variable domain, with the rest obtained from reference TRBV9 and TRBJ1-1, is as follows: DSGVTQTPKHLITATGQRVTLRCSPRSGDLSVYWYQQSLDQGLQFLIQYYNGEERAKGNILERFSAQQFPDLHSELNLSSLELGDSALYFCASSASGGGTEAFFGQGTRLTVV.

CDR3 bases: TGTGCCAGCTCACCAGGGACTAGGACAGATACGCAGTATTTT. The encoded protein is CASSPGTRTDTQYF. The V gene is TRBV18, the J gene TRBJ2-3; 8 positions agree with TRBD2. Per germline, CDR1 KGHSH and CDR2 LQKENI. This CDR3 comprises 14 residues. V dropped 2 bases and J dropped 3; count of bases not matched to a gene: 1.

The rearrangement joins TRBV2 to TRBJ1-1; D is unclear. CDR3 length: 15 residues. Trimming stripped 6 bases from V and 5 bases from J, with 19 bases between. The germline V gene has CDR1 SNHLY and CDR2 FYNNEI. CDR3 protein: CASRVEVTLGTEAFF. The CDR3, as DNA: TGTGCCAGCAGGGTTGAGGTGACCCTGGGTACTGAAGCTTTCTTT.

CDR3 bases: TGTGCCTGGAGTGTCAACGTCAGGGGTGCGCCCCAGCATTTT. Translating it yields CAWSVNVRGAPQHF. The J gene is TRBJ1-5, the V gene TRBV30, with TRBD1 as a possible D gene (6 bases). Per germline, CDR1 GTSNPN and CDR2 SVGIG (reference sequence). CDR3 size: 14 residues. V was cut by 0 bases and J by 9 bases, with 15 bases left in between.

The chain is built from TRBV10-2 and TRBJ1-2; tentative D call: TRBD1 (5 bases). Trimming removed 2 bases from V and 8 bases from J, with 12 bases in between. The length of the CDR3 is 13 residues. Germline values: CDR1 WSHSY, CDR2 SAAADI. DNA for the CDR3: TGCGCCAGCAGTGAGGTCAGGGTCGGGGGCTACACCTTC. The encoded protein is CASSEVRVGGYTF.

This chain connects TRBV2 to TRBJ2-7; 8 bases line up with TRBD2. V trimming: 8 bases; J trimming: 0 bases; junction bases outside the gene matches: 3. The CDR3 totals 13 residues. Germline assignment: CDR1 SNHLY and CDR2 FYNNEI. CDR3 loop: CASGAGDSYEQYF. CDR3 sequence (DNA): TGTGCCAGCGGAGCGGGGGACTCCTACGAGCAGTACTTC.

This sequence joins TRBV4-1 and TRBJ2-7; TRBD2 agrees at 8 bases. Germline V gives CDR1 MGHRA, CDR2 YSYEKL. V shed 2 bases and J 4 bases; nucleotides not matched to a gene: 4. This CDR3 has 14 residues. CDR3 sequence reads: CASSQPSGPYEQYF. The CDR3 DNA reads as TGCGCCAGCAGCCAACCTAGCGGGCCATACGAGCAGTACTTC.

This chain joins TRBV10-3 and TRBJ2-3; D is unresolved. V lost 7 bases, J lost 1 base, and 6 bases lay in between. CDR3 length: 12 amino acids. Germline values: CDR1 ENHRY, CDR2 SYGVKD. The CDR3 DNA is TGTGCCATCAACGTAGGCACAGATACGCAGTATTTT. It translates to CAINVGTDTQYF.

Only one count was recorded for this clone. V is TRBV19 and J is TRBJ2-7; 7 nucleotides align to TRBD1. The CDR3 loop spans 13 amino acids. Per the germline V gene, CDR1 is LNHDA and CDR2 is SQIVND (reference sequence). With V trimmed by 4 bases and J by 2 bases, 2 bases remained unmatched. Here the CDR3 reads CASSRQGTYEQYF. For the CDR3, the DNA is TGTGCCAGTAGTAGACAGGGAACCTACGAGCAGTACTTC.

V gene TRBV28 combines with J gene TRBJ2-7; D is uncertain. The CDR3 is made up of 15 amino acids. Trimming cost V 7 bases and J 3 bases, with 19 bases left between them. Germline CDR1 reads MDHEN; CDR2 reads SYDVKM. The CDR3 sequence: CASKGSATSNYEQYF. CDR3 nucleotides: TGTGCCAGCAAAGGCAGCGCGACGTCCAACTACGAGCAGTACTTC.

CDR3 sequence reads: CASSQGTSTSGEQYF. The CDR3 DNA is TGTGCCAGCAGCCAAGGGACTAGCACCTCGGGGGAGCAGTACTTC. This chain joins TRBV7-2 and TRBJ2-7, with 9 bases lining up with TRBD2. This CDR3 is built from 15 residues. Trimming cost V 5 bases and J 7 bases; bases outside gene matches: 12. Germline values: CDR1 SGHTA, CDR2 FQGNSA.

In its sample, this clone was seen a few times. J is TRBJ2-6 and V is TRBV29-1; a weak D match, TRBD1 (6 bases). The CDR3 sequence is 15 residues long. CDR1 and CDR2 (germline): SQVTM, ANQGSEA. V was shortened by 3 bases and J by 2 bases, with 11 bases between the two germline ends. CDR3 DNA: TGCAGCGTTGAGTTGGGGGCGGCTGGGGCCAACGTCCTGACTTTC. Its translation: CSVELGAAGANVLTF.

The rearrangement uses TRBV27 and TRBJ1-6, with D perhaps TRBD1 (5 bases). This CDR3 has 14 amino acids. Trimming took off 6 bases at V and 9 bases at J, with 15 bases between the two ends. CDR1 and CDR2 (germline): MNHEY, SMNVEV (reference sequence). The CDR3, as DNA: TGTGCCAGCAGCCAGACAGTATTCGGTTCACCCCTCCACTTT. Translated, it gives CASSQTVFGSPLHF.

The rearrangement joins TRBV4-2 to TRBJ1-3; TRBD1 matches 10 bases. Looked up from germline, CDR1 is LGHNA and CDR2 is YNFKEQ. With V trimmed by 5 bases and J by 0 bases, 7 bases remained unmatched. CDR3 length: 17 amino acids. This chain's CDR3 is CASSTRDRGNSGNTIYF. CDR3 sequence (DNA): TGTGCCAGCAGCACCCGGGACAGGGGCAACTCTGGAAACACCATATATTTT.

V and J are TRBV19 and TRBJ1-1; D possibly corresponds to TRBD1 (6 bases). Germline loops: CDR1 LNHDA, CDR2 SQIVND (reference sequence). V shed 1 base and J shed 4 bases, with 10 bases lying between them. This CDR3 comprises 14 residues. The CDR3 bases are TGTGCCAGTAGTATAGGGACAGACCGCACTGAAGCTTTCTTT. It yields the protein CASSIGTDRTEAFF.

This clone was detected only once. The chain uses TRBV11-2 and TRBJ2-7, with 10 bases matching TRBD2. Trimming removed 3 bases from V and 3 bases from J; junction bases left unmatched: 2. CDR3 length equals 14 residues. Germline CDR1 and CDR2: SGHAT and FQNNGV. The CDR3 protein is CASSFGLADYEQYF. CDR3 nucleotide sequence: TGTGCCAGCAGCTTCGGACTAGCGGACTACGAGCAGTACTTC.

This clone is labeled as medium-sized. This same CDR3 is encoded by further DNA sequences in the sample. The chain joins TRBV7-9 to TRBJ2-7; perhaps TRBD1 as D (8 bases). CDR1 and CDR2 (germline): SEHNR, FQNEAQ (reference sequence). V was trimmed by 5 bases and J by 5 bases, leaving 19 bases between them. This CDR3 has 15 amino acids. The CDR3 DNA sequence: TGTGCCAGCAGCGCCGGACAGGGAGGGGGGGACGAGCAGTACTTC. As protein: CASSAGQGGGDEQYF.

This CDR3 reads CASSLETTYEQYF. The CDR3 DNA is TGTGCCAGCTCCCTTGAGACTACCTACGAGCAGTACTTC. This chain links TRBV6-5 with TRBJ2-7; D perhaps matches TRBD2 (5 bases). This CDR3 has 13 amino acids. The V gene lost 8 bases and the J gene lost 2 bases, with 13 bases spanning the gap. Germline V gives CDR1 MNHEY, CDR2 SVGAGI.

The chain couples TRBV18 to TRBJ2-1, with 11 bases matching TRBD2. The CDR3 consists of 16 residues. The germline gives CDR1 KGHSH, CDR2 LQKENI. Germline trimming cut 2 bases from V and 6 bases from J; bases unmatched to any gene: 6. The CDR3 sequence: CASSPSLAGVSNEQFF. The CDR3 DNA is TGTGCCAGCTCACCATCACTAGCGGGAGTTAGCAATGAGCAGTTCTTC.

V usage is TRBV12-3 or TRBV12-4 and J usage is TRBJ2-1, with unresolved D. V lost 7 bases to trimming and J lost 4 bases, with 11 bases between them. CDR3 length: 13 residues. This chain's CDR3 is CASTQTVYNEQFF. DNA of the CDR3: TGTGCCAGCACCCAGACTGTTTACAATGAGCAGTTCTTC.